This TCR beta chain was obtained from a study of molecular identifiers for immune sequencing clone quantification. Study-wide results and limits: The study reportedly detected spiked Jurkat TCR RNA from one cell among around 970,000 naive cells.

There are many counts of this clonotype. Its specificity is not known. Germline V gene lookup returns CDR1 SQVTM and CDR2 ANQGSEA. The CDR3 totals 17 residues. Trimming took 4 bases from V and 4 from J; bases not matched to a gene: 17. TCRdb reanalysed the PCR reads using MiXCR and keeps one entry per CDR3 protein. The sample records 460,000 or so distinct CDR3 sequences, around 21% being singletons. The chain carries TRBV29-1 and TRBJ2-3; 7 bases align to TRBD1. The sample consisted of naive CD8+ T cells from blood, with Jurkat cell RNA spiked in. Subset defined: FACS-sorted CD8+CD4-CCR7+CD45RA+ naive T cells. The sequence came from a human donor in good health. Some libraries in this study had Jurkat cell RNA spiked in. CDR3 nucleotides: TGCAGCGTTGTCTGGGTGTGGGGTACAGGGGTCGCAGATACGCAGTATTTT. Translated, it gives CSVVWVWGTGVADTQYF.